This T cell receptor (beta chain) was identified in a study of cytotoxic CD8 clonotypes in ibrutinib-treated CLL. TCRdb's table, derived via immunoSEQ multiplex PCR, lists solely in-frame clones and lacks some. The top ten clones hold about an eighth of a sample with approximately 200,000 clones, 72% of them seen once. Turning to this clone: Its antigen is unidentified.

The study's findings and limits: Rare overall, public clonotypes shrank or held steady under therapy.

The CDR3 totals 15 residues. CDR1 PRHDT and CDR2 FYEKMQ come from the germline V gene (reference sequence). V lost 5 bases to trimming and J lost 5 bases; unmatched junction nucleotides: 9. The TCR comes from a human donor with chronic lymphocytic leukemia. The genes are TRBV13 and TRBJ2-4; 7 nucleotides line up with TRBD2. The material sequenced was PBMCs, taken after 24 months of ibrutinib treatment. The CDR3 nucleotides read TGTGCCAGCAGCGAATATCTAGCGGAGCAAAACATTCAGTACTTC. Its translation: CASSEYLAEQNIQYF.